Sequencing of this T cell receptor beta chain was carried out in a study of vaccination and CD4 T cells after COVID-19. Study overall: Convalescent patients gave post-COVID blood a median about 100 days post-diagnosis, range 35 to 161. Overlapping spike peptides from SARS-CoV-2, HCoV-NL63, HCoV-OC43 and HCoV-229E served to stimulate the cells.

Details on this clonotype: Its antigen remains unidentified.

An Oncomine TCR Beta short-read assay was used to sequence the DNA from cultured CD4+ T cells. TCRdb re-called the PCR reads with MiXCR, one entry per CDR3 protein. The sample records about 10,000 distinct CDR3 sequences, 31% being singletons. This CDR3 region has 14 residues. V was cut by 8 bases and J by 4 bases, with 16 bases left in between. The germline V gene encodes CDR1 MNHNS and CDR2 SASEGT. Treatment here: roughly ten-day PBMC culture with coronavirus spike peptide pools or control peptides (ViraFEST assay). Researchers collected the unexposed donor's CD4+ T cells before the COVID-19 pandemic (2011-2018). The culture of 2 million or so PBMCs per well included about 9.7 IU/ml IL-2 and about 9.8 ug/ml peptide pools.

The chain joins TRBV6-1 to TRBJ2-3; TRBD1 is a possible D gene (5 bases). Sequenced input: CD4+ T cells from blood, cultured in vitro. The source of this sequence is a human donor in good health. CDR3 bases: TGTGCCAGCTCCGACAGAGGTTTCTCAGATACGCAGTATTTT. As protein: CASSDRGFSDTQYF.